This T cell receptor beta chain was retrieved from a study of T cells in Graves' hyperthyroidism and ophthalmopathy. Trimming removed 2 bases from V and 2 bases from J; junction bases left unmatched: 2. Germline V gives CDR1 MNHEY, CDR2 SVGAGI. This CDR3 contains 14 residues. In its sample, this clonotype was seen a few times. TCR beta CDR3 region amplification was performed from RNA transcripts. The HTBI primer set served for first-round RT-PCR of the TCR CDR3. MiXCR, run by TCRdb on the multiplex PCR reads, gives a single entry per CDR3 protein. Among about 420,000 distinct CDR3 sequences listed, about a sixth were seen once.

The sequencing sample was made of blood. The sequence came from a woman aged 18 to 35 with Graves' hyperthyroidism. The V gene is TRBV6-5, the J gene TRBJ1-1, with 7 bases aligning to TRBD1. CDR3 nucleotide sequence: TGTGCCAGCAGTTACGGGACAGTTAACACTGAAGCTTTCTTT. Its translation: CASSYGTVNTEAFF.